This T cell receptor (beta chain) was retrieved from a study of low-dose radiotherapy and immunotherapy resistance in tumors. Study in general: Cohort 2, a group dosed every two weeks at 1 Gy per fraction, received 13 Gy in total over 26 weeks. Patients took 300 mg oral aspirin daily for four cycles from cycle 1 day 1.

Time point reported: before trial treatment. TRAV- and TRBV-specific primers primed first-strand cDNA, covering alpha and beta chains. TCR amplification used roughly 20 PCR cycles, a constant-region primer and a V-primer adapter. mRNA isolates were amplified via in vitro transcription. TCRdb reanalysed the reads using MiXCR and keeps one entry per CDR3 protein. The sample includes 85,000 to 95,000 distinct CDR3 sequences, around 9.2% seen only once; the top ten take about 1%. This clonotype was recorded many times. This CDR3 region has 14 residues. Sample: PBMCs, taken before treatment. The origin of this receptor is a male donor with prostate cancer. This chain links TRBV1 with TRBJ1-1. TRBV1 is given as a pseudogene. CDR3 sequence (DNA): TGCACCAGCAGCCAAGAGACTTTGAACACTGAAGCTTTCTTT. Translating gives CTSSQETLNTEAFF.